This TCR beta chain comes out of a study of CD8 T cells in ankylosing spondylitis. Quantitative barcoded 5'-RACE was used to prepare TCR beta libraries. TCRdb re-derived calls from the 5' RACE reads in MiXCR, one entry per CDR3 protein. The table records 700,000 to 1,000,000 distinct CDR3 sequences, approximately 12% of them present only once. This CDR3 has 15 amino acids. The germline V gene encodes CDR1 SGDLS and CDR2 YYNGEE. V shed 0 bases, J shed 6 bases, and the junction held 2 bases outside the gene matches. Study outcomes and limitations: Typical of ankylosing spondylitis blood, it appeared, was a TCR beta motif of under 10 highly homologous variants. As reported, disease-linked clones showed significant enrichment in matched ankylosing spondylitis synovial fluid. Within peripheral blood, clones linked to disease were CD8+ and relatively rare. Previously reported in reactive arthritis synovial fluid and blood were some of the motif variants.

About this clonotype itself: Its antigen is unknown.

The source is a male donor with ankylosing spondylitis. The chain combines TRBV9 with TRBJ1-6; 8 bases align to TRBD1. The specimen sequenced was blood, either unsorted or a sorted T cell fraction (not recorded which). CDR3 nucleotide sequence: TGTGCCAGCAGCGTAGATGACAGGGGTAATTCACCCCTCCACTTT. It is translated as CASSVDDRGNSPLHF.